The entry below describes one T cell receptor (beta chain). This receptor's antigen is unknown. Base-call qualities are not available, and no considerably larger clone is one nucleotide away. The sample originates from a study of blood T cells in healthy people across ages (dated by TCRdb to between 2015 and 2017). The study in broad terms: In model experiments, roughly one uniquely barcoded TCR beta cDNA molecule per two T cells was captured by template switching. The study analyzed two additional independent replicas of 1 million unique cDNA reads from the same blood draw for two donors, one aged 18 to 30 and one aged 80 or older. To avoid experimental bias, donors of different ages were spread randomly across the sequencing lanes. Donors were grouped into four age groups: young (average about 15 years), middle-aged (about 40), aged (about 60) and long-lived (less than 85). Age-related changes in TCR beta repertoire diversity were measured in the study by deep sequencing normalized with unique cDNA molecular identifiers.

Library method: 5' RACE. Sequencing was carried out with an Illumina HiSeq 2500. The second PCR ran for roughly 7 to 12 cycles and used a J-beta primer mix along with a sample-barcoded 5' primer. Each TCR beta cDNA molecule received a unique molecular identifier from a template-switch 5' adaptor carrying 12 random nucleotides. At least 2.5 million CDR3-containing paired-end reads were obtained from each sample. First-strand cDNA synthesis was performed from all RNA using the Mint cDNA synthesis kit, with priming by a TRBC-specific oligonucleotide. After uracil-DNA glycosylase treatment, a first 18-cycle PCR used universal primers M1SS and BC2_uni_R on all cDNA. The original pipeline was this. For normalization, 1 million high-quality reads, each with a distinct molecular identifier, were randomly selected from each sample. Reads sharing molecular identifiers were discarded rather than binned into consensus sequences. MiTCR, run with a Q25 quality threshold and the strictest error-elimination algorithm, handled CDR3 identification, clonotype clustering and error correction. Lower-bound total TCR beta diversity was estimated with a nonparametric unseen species model using Euler transformation. TCRdb reworked the public reads: Q25 trimming with fastp, MiXCR clone assembly, productive beta chains retained. Entries that share a CDR3 protein sequence are merged under the most common genes and DNA. These V and J calls derive from TCRdb rather than the authors' analysis. The sample records 1.2 million to 1.5 million distinct CDR3 sequences, roughly 45% of which are singletons. Under 8% of the sample is in the top ten clones.

The donors were about 40 Caucasian individuals from Russia, aged about 6 to 100 years, who were systemically healthy. Roughly 11 milliliters of peripheral blood were drawn from each donor into EDTA-treated Vacutainer tubes. Ficoll-Paque density-gradient centrifugation was used to isolate PBMCs, with at least 7 million per sample. Total RNA, at least 6 micrograms per sample, was extracted from PBMCs with Trizol reagent. The percentages of naive CD45RAhigh/CD27high T cells were determined by flow cytometry on a PBMC aliquot from every donor. Cut back by 1 base and 13 bases, the V and J ends lie 23 bases apart. From cysteine to phenylalanine, the CDR3 is 16 amino acids long. The CDR3 DNA has 48 bases and is translated from base 1. CDR1 and CDR2 were assigned from the germline V gene as SGHTA and FQGNSA. What the authors observed across the whole study: Observed TCR beta diversity per million T cells fell roughly linearly with age, and a significant reduction was already apparent by age about 38. A strong correlation was found between observed TCR beta diversity and the percentage of naive T cells measured by flow cytometry. Compared with the aged group, the long-lived group had more naive CD4+ T cells, fewer expanded clones and increased TCR diversity, a pattern suggesting age selection. Estimates of total diversity based on one million sequenced T cells were considered lower bounds and underestimates. Because donor CMV infection status was unknown, age-related changes in expanded clonotypes were potentially confounded. Conclusive comparison of naive and antigen-experienced compartments was prevented by the profiling of bulk unsorted PBMCs.

This sequence was found in a young woman in good health. The V gene is TRBV7-2 and the J gene is TRBJ2-1; the D gene could be TRBD1 or TRBD2, each one agreeing over 6 bases. The specimen sequenced was blood. The encoded CDR3 is CASSLVGGAGPETQFF. At the DNA level, the sequence is TGTGCCAGCAGCTTAGTGGGGGGCGCAGGACCAGAGACCCAGTTCTTC.